What follows are 11 T cell receptor beta chains derived from one specimen sequenced in a study of neurological immune-mediated disorders. One entry per CDR3 protein results from TCRdb running MiXCR on the 5' RACE reads. Among fewer than 110,000 distinct CDR3 sequences listed, 9.5% to 14% were seen once. The time point is: longitudinal time-point 3. Sequenced: PBMCs. The receptors come from a female donor with HTLV-1-associated myelopathy (HAM/TSP).

This clonotype was seen at least ten times. The J gene is TRBJ2-7, the V gene TRBV20-1; TRBD1 is a possible D gene (5 bases). Germline CDR1 DFQATT, CDR2 SNEGSKA (reference sequence). CDR3 length: 14 amino acids. V gave up 3 bases and J gave up 1 base, with 13 bases separating them. The CDR3 here is CSASIPSGSYEQYF. The CDR3 nucleotides are TGCAGTGCTAGCATTCCATCAGGGTCCTACGAGCAGTACTTC.

Ten or more counts support this clonotype. V usage is TRBV28 and J usage is TRBJ2-2; 7 nucleotides align to TRBD2. Per germline, CDR1 MDHEN and CDR2 SYDVKM. The CDR3 consists of 14 residues. V shed 8 bases, J shed 4 bases, and the junction held 7 bases outside the gene matches. CDR3 bases: TGTGCCAGCTGGGGGGGGGAACGCACCGGGGAGCTGTTTTTT. This encodes CASWGGERTGELFF. The complete variable domain, with remaining parts taken from reference TRBV28 and TRBJ2-2, reads DVKVTQSSRYLVKRTGEKVFLECVQDMDHENMFWYRQDPGLGLRLIYFSYDVKMKEKGDIPEGYSVSREKKERFSLILESASTNQTSMYLCASWGGERTGELFFGEGSRLTVL.

This clonotype was recorded at least ten times. Here the CDR3 DNA reads TGTGCCAGCTCACCACAAGGGGGGGGGCAGTACTTC. Translation: CASSPQGGGQYF. The chain employs TRBV18 and TRBJ2-7; a possible D gene is TRBD2 (7 bases). Trimming removed 1 base from V and 9 bases from J, with 10 bases in between. The CDR3 consists of 12 residues. Germline V lookup: CDR1 KGHSH, CDR2 LQKENI.

This clonotype was detected many times. At one of its ends the junction is not consistent with the germline gene, which may arise from a read error. The rearrangement links TRBV15 to TRBJ2-7, with TRBD1 as a possible D gene (6 bases). Germline values: CDR1 LNHNV, CDR2 YYDKDF (reference sequence). CDR3 size: 14 residues. The CDR3 nucleotides read TGTGCTACCAGCGAGGGAACAGGGTCGTACGAGCAGTACTTC. The encoded protein is CATSEGTGSYEQYF.

There are many counts of this clonotype. The chain is built from TRBV5-1 and TRBJ2-3; 8 bases match TRBD2. From germline, CDR1 is SGHRS and CDR2 YFSETQ. J was trimmed by 3 bases and V by 6 bases; bases with no gene match: 12. CDR3 length: 16 residues. CDR3 sequence reads: CASTLGNSGATDTQYF. The CDR3 DNA is TGCGCCAGCACCCTTGGTAATAGCGGGGCGACAGATACGCAGTATTTT.

Ten or more counts support this clonotype. This chain uses TRBV24-1 with TRBJ2-1, with a weak D call TRBD2 (6 bases). The CDR3 is made up of 16 amino acids. Germline V CDR1 and CDR2: KGHDR, SFDVKD. V dropped 1 base and J dropped 4 bases, with 13 bases sitting between them. CDR3 bases: TGTGCCACCAGTGATTTCGAGGAGGGAACTTACAATGAGCAGTTCTTC. Translated, it gives CATSDFEEGTYNEQFF.

This clonotype was observed many times. The rearrangement joins TRBV4-1 to TRBJ2-2, with 8 bases lining up with TRBD2. Germline V gives CDR1 MGHRA, CDR2 YSYEKL. The CDR3 has 17 amino acids. V shed 1 base, J shed 7 bases, and the junction held 11 bases outside the gene matches. Here the CDR3 DNA reads TGCGCCAGCAGCCAAGTTCTACAGCGGGGGATGGGCGGGGAGCTGTTTTTT. The encoded protein is CASSQVLQRGMGGELFF.

This clonotype has ten or more counts. The chain recombines TRBV5-1 with TRBJ2-2, with 7 bases fitting TRBD1. Germline V gene sequence: CDR1 SGHRS, CDR2 YFSETQ. Unmatched junction bases numbered 6, after V lost 2 bases and J lost 5 bases. The CDR3 covers 15 residues. CDR3 sequence reads: CASSLRQGSTGELFF. CDR3 DNA sequence: TGCGCCAGCAGCTTAAGACAGGGTTCGACCGGGGAGCTGTTTTTT.

In its sample, this clonotype was seen many times. The CDR3 loop reads CASRAGTGETQYF. CDR3 sequence (DNA): TGTGCCAGCAGGGCAGGGACAGGAGAGACCCAGTACTTC. This chain uses TRBV5-6 with TRBJ2-5, with 8 positions matching TRBD1. Germline V gene sequence: CDR1 SGHDT, CDR2 YYEEEE. The CDR3 length is 13 residues. Losses at the gene ends were 5 bases for V and 4 bases for J; bases not matched to a gene: 4.

This clonotype was seen at least ten times. The chain links TRBV28 to TRBJ2-7; 9 positions agree with TRBD1. The length of the CDR3 is 15 residues. Per the germline V gene, CDR1 is MDHEN and CDR2 is SYDVKM. V was clipped by 6 bases and J by 5 bases; unmatched bases: 11. As DNA, the CDR3 is TGTGCCAGCAGCAGAAACGGACAGGGGCGTCACGAGCAGTACTTC. Protein product: CASSRNGQGRHEQYF.

This clonotype has a count of ten or more. This sequence joins TRBV20-1 and TRBJ2-1; maybe TRBD2 (6 bases). Trimming stripped 3 bases from V and 10 bases from J, with 19 bases between. This CDR3 spans 14 amino acids. Germline CDR1 and CDR2: DFQATT and SNEGSKA (reference sequence). The CDR3 bases are TGCAGTGCTAGTGGTAGCGGTGGGGGTTCGGAGCAGTTCTTC. It codes for CSASGSGGGSEQFF.